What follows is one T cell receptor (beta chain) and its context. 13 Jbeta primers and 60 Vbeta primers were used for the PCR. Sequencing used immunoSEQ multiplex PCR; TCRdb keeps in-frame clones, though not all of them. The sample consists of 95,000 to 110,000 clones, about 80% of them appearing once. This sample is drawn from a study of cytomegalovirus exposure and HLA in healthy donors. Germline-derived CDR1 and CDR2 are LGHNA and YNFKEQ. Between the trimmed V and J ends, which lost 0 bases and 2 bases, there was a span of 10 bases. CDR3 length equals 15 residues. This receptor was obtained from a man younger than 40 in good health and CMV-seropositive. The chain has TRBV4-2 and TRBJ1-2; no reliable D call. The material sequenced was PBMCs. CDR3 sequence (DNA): TGTGCCAGCAGCCAAGACATCCTACAGAACTATGGCTACACCTTC. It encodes CASSQDILQNYGYTF.